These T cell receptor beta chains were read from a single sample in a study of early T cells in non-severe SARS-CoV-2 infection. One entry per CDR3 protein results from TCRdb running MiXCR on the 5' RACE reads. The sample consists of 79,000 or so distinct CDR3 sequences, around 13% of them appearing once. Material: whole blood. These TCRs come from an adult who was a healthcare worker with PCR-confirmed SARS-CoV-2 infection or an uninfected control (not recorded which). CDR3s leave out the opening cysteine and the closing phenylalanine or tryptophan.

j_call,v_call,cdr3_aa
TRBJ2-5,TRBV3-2,ASSQVCGQTYQETQY
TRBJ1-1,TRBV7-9,ASSETNEAF
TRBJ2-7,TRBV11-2,ASSAGTSGAWIREQY
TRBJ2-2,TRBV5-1,ASKGTANTGELF
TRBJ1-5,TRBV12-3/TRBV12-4,ASSGFAGGGNQPQH
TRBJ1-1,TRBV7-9,ASSPGGRRAF
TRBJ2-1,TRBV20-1,SASKDSRGYNEQF
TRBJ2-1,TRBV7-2,ASSLGGAGVEQF
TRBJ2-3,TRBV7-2,ASSLALGTSGFTADTQY
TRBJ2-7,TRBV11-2,ASRHPGQFPYEQY
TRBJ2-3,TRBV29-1,SVDRPAGAPDTQY
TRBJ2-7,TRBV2,ASSEVGEQY
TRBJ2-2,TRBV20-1,SARPRQGNTGELF
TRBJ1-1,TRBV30,AWTPGRGNTEAF
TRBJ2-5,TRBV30,AWSGHRGPETQY
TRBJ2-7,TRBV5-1,ASSLVGASYEQY
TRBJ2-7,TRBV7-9,ASSLVGGYEQY
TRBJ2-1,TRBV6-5,ASSYNRAGKNNEQF
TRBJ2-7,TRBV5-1,ASSFQRGGRYEQY
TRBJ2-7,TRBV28,ASSSQVSYEQY
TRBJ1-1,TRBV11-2,ATIGEHPEAF
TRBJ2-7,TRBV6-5,ASSYGGDGYEQY
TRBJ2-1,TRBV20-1,SARDSSSYNEQF
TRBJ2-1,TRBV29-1,SVGYNEQF
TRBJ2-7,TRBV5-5,ASSLVGSYEQY
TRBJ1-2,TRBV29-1,SVNSEGGYT
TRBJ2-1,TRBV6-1,ASSEGLDSKEQF
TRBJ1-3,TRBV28,ASSLVRGRAVSGNTIY
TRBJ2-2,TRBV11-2,ASSLVRGKELF
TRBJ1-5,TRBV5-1,ASSLGEKNQPQH
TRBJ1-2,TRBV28,ASSYPRTAGYT
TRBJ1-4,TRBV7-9,ASSLVQGKNEKLF
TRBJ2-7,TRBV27,ASSLSPAYEQY
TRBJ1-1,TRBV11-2,ASSLIEDGTEAF
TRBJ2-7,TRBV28,ASSARTGPVRYEQY
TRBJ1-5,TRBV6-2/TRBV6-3,ASRGHINQPQH
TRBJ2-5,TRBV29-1,SVGKEGVPQETQY
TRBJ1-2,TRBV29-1,SVALGQGRNYGYT
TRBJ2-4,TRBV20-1,SARRGGNEQNIQY
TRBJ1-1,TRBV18,ASSLWRKGDTEAF
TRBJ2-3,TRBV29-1,SVEGVEYRTDTQY
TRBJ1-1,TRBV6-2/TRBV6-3,ASSYTKTGTSAEAF
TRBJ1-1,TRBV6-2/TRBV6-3,ASSFGTGVPMNTEAF
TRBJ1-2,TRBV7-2,ASSLPGGYGYT
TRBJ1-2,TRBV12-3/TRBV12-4,ASSGDGDYGYT
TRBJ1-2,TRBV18,ASSPGQMQGYT
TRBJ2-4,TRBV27,ASSSLLAKNIQY
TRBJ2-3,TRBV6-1,ASSEATGGGTQY
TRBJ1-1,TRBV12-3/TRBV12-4,ASRRTGGTEAF
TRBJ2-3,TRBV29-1,SGTGGLAGLTDTQY
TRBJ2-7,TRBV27,ASSLVDNPHEQY
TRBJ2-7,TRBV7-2,ASSPRISHEQY
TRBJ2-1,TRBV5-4,ASSLHGTSDEQF